This T cell receptor beta chain was sequenced for a study of blood T cell repertoires in COVID-19 (dated by TCRdb to the early 2020s). Study-wide context: Samples from collaborators originated in the United States, Italy and Spain and spanned both the acute and convalescent phases of COVID-19. The prospective study material was composed of cDNA or gDNA derived from T cells, B-cell-depleted T cells, or PBMCs. Subjects who had been exposed to COVID-19, were actively infected with it, or had recovered from it provided the deeply sampled blood TCRbeta repertoires that made up the dataset. The repertoires were released in a freely available public database intended as a resource for research on the immune response to SARS-CoV-2. Samples came from the ongoing ImmuneRACE study (first 160 participants) plus 1,254 subjects from 6 global collaborators. Sample metadata almost always included a de-identified subject ID, COVID-19 status, age in years and sex. HLA class I and class II types, where available, came from metadata supplied by the sample provider rather than from assay-based typing. Results the study describes overall, beyond this receptor: The amount of clinical and demographic metadata varied by source and participant and was provided uncurated.

This clone was detected once. Which antigen it targets is not known. Compared with germline, one end of the junction differs, possibly owing to a read error. Collaborating institutions collected whole blood in K2EDTA tubes following their own protocols. Collaborator samples were shipped for TCRbeta analysis as frozen whole blood, isolated PBMCs, or DNA extracted from either sample type. The CDR3 holds 11 amino acids from the cysteine to the phenylalanine. The DNA shown is the 33-base CDR3, in frame from base 1. The germline V gene sets CDR1 to MDHEN and CDR2 to SYDVKM. TCRbeta CDR3 regions were amplified from genomic DNA using the immunoSEQ Assay, a bias-controlled multiplex PCR. The published analysis was carried out like this. Nucleated cell counts per sample were estimated from amplification of reference gene primers within the assay. To quantify the absolute abundance of each unique TCRbeta CDR3 rearrangement, sequence reads were collapsed and filtered. For each sample, productive Simpson clonality was calculated as the square root of Simpson's diversity index over productive rearrangements. This is the immuneACCESS table as TCRdb keeps it, with only in-frame sequences that have V and J called. A part of the clones is gone; compared with another copy, unresolved V genes explain less than half, and the rest is unexplained. Clone size and the V and J calls come from that table; the DNA yielded D and trimming. The sample table shows roughly 200,000 clones, and roughly 86% are seen once. The leading ten clones occupy 2.5% to 3.5% of the sample.

The rearrangement joined TRBV28 to TRBJ1-2; 7 central bases correspond to TRBD1. The sequencing sample was made of peripheral blood. The source of this sequence is a man in his forties or fifties with active or convalescent COVID-19. The DNA sequence follows: TGTGCCAGCAGTTTAGAAGGACAGGATTCTTTC. Translated, it gives CASSLEGQDSF.